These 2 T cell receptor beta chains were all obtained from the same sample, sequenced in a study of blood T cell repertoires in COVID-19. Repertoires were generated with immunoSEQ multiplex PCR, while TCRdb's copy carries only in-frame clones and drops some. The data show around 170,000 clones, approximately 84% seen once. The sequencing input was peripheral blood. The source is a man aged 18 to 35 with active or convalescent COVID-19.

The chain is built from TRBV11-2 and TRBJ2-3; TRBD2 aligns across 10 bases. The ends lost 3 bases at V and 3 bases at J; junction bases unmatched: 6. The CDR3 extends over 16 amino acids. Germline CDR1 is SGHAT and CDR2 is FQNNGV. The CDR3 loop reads CASSLSGGVGTDTQYF. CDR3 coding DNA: TGTGCCAGCAGCTTGAGCGGGGGGGTTGGAACAGATACGCAGTATTTT. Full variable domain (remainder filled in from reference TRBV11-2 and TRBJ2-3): EAGVAQSPRYKIIEKRQSVAFWCNPISGHATLYWYQQILGQGPKLLIQFQNNGVVDDSQLPKDRFSAERLKGVDSTLKIQPAKLEDSAVYLCASSLSGGVGTDTQYFGPGTRLTVL.

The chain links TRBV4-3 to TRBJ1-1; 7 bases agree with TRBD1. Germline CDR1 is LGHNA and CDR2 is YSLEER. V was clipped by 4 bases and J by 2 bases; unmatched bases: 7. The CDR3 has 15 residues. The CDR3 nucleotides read TGCGCCAGCAGCCTATCGGACAGGAGAAACACTGAAGCTTTCTTT. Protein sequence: CASSLSDRRNTEAFF.